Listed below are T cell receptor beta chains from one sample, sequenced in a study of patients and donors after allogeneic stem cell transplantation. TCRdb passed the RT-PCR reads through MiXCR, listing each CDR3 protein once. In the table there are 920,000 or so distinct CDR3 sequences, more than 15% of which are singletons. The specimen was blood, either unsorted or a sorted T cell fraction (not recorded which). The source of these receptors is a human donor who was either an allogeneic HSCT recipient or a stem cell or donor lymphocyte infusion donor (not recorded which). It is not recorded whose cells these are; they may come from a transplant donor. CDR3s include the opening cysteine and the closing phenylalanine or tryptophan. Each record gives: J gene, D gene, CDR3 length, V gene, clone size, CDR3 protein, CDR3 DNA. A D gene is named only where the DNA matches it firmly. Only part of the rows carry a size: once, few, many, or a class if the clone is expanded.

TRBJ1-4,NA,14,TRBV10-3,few,CAISGNPEAEKLFF,TGTGCCATCAGTGGGAACCCGGAGGCGGAAAAACTGTTTTTT
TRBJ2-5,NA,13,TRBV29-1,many,CSVPRGVSETQYF,TGCAGCGTTCCTCGAGGGGTATCAGAGACCCAGTACTTC
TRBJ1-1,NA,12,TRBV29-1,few,CSAAGFFPEAFF,TGCAGCGCGGCAGGGTTCTTCCCTGAAGCTTTCTTT
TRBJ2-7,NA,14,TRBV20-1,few,CSALSPVASYEQYF,TGCAGTGCCCTATCCCCAGTCGCTTCCTACGAGCAGTACTTC
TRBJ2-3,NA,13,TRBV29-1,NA,CSVALLDTDTQYF,TGCAGCGTTGCTTTATTAGACACAGATACGCAGTATTTT
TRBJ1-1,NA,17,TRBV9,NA,CASSVGTGRKGNTEAFF,TGTGCCAGCAGCGTAGGTACAGGGAGGAAGGGGAACACTGAAGCTTTCTTT
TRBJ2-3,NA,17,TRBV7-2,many,CASSLATILRHTDTQYF,TGTGCCAGCAGCTTAGCCACTATCCTCCGACACACAGATACGCAGTATTTT
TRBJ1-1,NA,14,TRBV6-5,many,CASSYLPVGTEAFF,TGTGCCAGCAGTTACCTTCCAGTTGGGACTGAAGCTTTCTTT
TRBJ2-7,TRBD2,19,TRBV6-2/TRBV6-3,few,CASSYTTMNPSGGVDEQYF,TGTGCCAGCAGTTACACCACGATGAACCCTAGCGGGGGGGTCGACGAGCAGTACTTC
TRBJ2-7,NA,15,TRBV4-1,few,CASSQVSLASYEQYF,TGCGCCAGCAGCCAAGTTTCCCTAGCTTCCTACGAGCAGTACTTC
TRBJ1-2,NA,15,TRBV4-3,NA,CASSQGSLLSGGYTF,TGCGCCAGCAGCCAAGGGAGCCTCCTATCGGGTGGCTACACCTTC
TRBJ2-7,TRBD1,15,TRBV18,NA,CASLALQGVPYEQYF,TGTGCCAGCCTCGCCCTACAGGGGGTCCCCTACGAGCAGTACTTC
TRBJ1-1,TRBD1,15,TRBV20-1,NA,CSASRTLQGWTEAFF,TGCAGTGCTAGCCGAACGTTACAGGGGTGGACTGAAGCTTTCTTT
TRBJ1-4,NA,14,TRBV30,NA,CAWGAGPGNEKLFF,TGTGCCTGGGGGGCGGGACCGGGAAATGAAAAACTGTTTTTT
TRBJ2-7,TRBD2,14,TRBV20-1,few,CSAIAGGPRYEQYF,TGCAGTGCAATAGCGGGAGGGCCCCGCTACGAGCAGTACTTC
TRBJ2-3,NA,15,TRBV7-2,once,CASRLVVGTLNTQYF,TGTGCCAGCAGATTAGTCGTCGGGACCCTGAATACGCAGTATTTT
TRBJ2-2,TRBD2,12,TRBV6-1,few,CASSLWGGSVFF,TGTGCCAGCAGCCTTTGGGGGGGTTCGGTGTTTTTT
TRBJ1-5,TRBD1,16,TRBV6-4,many,CASSDSTGQGFQPQHF,TGTGCCAGCAGTGACTCCACGGGACAGGGCTTTCAGCCCCAGCATTTT
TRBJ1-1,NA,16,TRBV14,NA,CASSRPPGVRGTEAFF,TGTGCCAGCAGCCGCCCACCCGGGGTTAGGGGCACTGAAGCTTTCTTT
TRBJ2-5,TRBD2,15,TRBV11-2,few,CASSLERGGGETQYF,TGTGCCAGCAGCTTAGAGCGGGGGGGCGGGGAGACCCAGTACTTC
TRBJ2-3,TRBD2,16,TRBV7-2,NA,CASRLFQAGATDTQYF,TGTGCCAGCCGTTTGTTCCAAGCGGGGGCCACAGATACGCAGTATTTT
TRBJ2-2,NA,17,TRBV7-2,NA,CASSLVPGGAVVGELFF,TGTGCCAGCAGCTTAGTTCCGGGCGGGGCGGTTGTCGGGGAGCTGTTTTTT
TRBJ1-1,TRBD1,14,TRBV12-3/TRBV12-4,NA,CASTWDRGLTEAFF,TGTGCCAGCACCTGGGACAGGGGGCTCACTGAAGCTTTCTTT
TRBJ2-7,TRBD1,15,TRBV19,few,CASSTRTGRTYEQYF,TGTGCCAGTAGTACCCGGACAGGCCGTACCTACGAGCAGTACTTC
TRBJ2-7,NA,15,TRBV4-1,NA,CASSHPGQMTYEQYF,TGCGCCAGCAGCCACCCGGGACAAATGACCTACGAGCAGTACTTC
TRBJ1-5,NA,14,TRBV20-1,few,CSARTRLSNQPQHF,TGCAGTGCTAGAACACGGCTTAGCAATCAGCCCCAGCATTTT
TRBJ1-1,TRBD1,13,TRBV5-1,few,CASSPTRDSEAFF,TGCGCCAGCAGCCCGACCCGGGACAGTGAAGCTTTCTTT
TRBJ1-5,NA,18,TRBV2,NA,CASSEFDRRSFSNQPQHF,TGTGCCAGCAGTGAATTTGATCGGCGCAGCTTTAGCAATCAGCCCCAGCATTTT
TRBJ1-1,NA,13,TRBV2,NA,CATQTDALLEAFF,TGTGCCACCCAGACAGATGCGCTCTTAGAAGCTTTCTTT
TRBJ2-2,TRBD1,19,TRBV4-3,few,CASSQESLAGQGAYGELFF,TGCGCCAGCAGCCAAGAAAGCCTTGCAGGACAGGGGGCATACGGGGAGCTGTTTTTT
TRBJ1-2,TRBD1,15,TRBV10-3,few,CAISDPGTGAAGYTF,TGTGCCATCAGTGATCCCGGGACAGGGGCCGCTGGCTACACCTTC
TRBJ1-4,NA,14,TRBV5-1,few,CASSLQGLNEKLFF,TGCGCCAGCAGCTTGCAGGGGCTTAATGAAAAACTGTTTTTT
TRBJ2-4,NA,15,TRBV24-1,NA,CATSDLPGKKNIQYF,TGTGCCACCAGTGATTTGCCCGGGAAGAAAAACATTCAGTACTTC
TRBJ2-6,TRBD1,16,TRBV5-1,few,CASSLQGARGANVLTF,TGCGCCAGCAGCTTACAGGGGGCGCGGGGGGCCAACGTCCTGACTTTC
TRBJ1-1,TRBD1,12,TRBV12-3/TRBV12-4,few,CASRGGQDEAFF,TGTGCCAGCAGGGGGGGACAGGATGAAGCTTTCTTT
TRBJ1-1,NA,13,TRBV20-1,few,CSARVLGYTEAFF,TGCAGTGCTAGAGTATTGGGGTACACTGAAGCTTTCTTT
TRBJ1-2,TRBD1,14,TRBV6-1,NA,CASGERDRGVGYTF,TGTGCCAGCGGCGAACGGGACAGGGGGGTAGGCTACACCTTC
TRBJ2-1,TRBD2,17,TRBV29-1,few,CSVGDSGSYSSYNEQFF,TGCAGCGTTGGAGATAGCGGGAGCTATAGCTCCTACAATGAGCAGTTCTTC
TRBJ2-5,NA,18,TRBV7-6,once,CASSLGVAGADPQETQYF,TGTGCCAGCAGCTTAGGAGTCGCCGGGGCGGACCCACAAGAGACCCAGTACTTC
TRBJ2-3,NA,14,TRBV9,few,CASSVGPDTDTQYF,TGTGCCAGCAGCGTAGGTCCGGACACAGATACGCAGTATTTT
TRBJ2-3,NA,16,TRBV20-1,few,CSASGGGGERADTQYF,TGCAGTGCTAGCGGGGGCGGGGGCGAACGAGCAGATACGCAGTATTTT
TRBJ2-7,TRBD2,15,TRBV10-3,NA,CAISESVSGIFLQYF,TGTGCCATCAGTGAGTCGGTTAGCGGGATCTTTCTCCAGTACTTC
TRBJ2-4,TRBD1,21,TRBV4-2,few,CASSRAAQTAQGPLAKNIQYF,TGTGCCAGCAGCCGCGCGGCCCAAACGGCACAGGGGCCTCTAGCCAAAAACATTCAGTACTTC
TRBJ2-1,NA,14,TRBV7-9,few,CASSPRGGNNEQFF,TGTGCCAGCAGTCCCAGGGGGGGAAACAATGAGCAGTTCTTC
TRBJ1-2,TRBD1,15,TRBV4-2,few,CASSQDVGQGSGYTF,TGTGCCAGCAGCCAAGATGTGGGACAGGGAAGTGGCTACACCTTC
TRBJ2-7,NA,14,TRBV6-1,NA,CASRFRGTNYEQYF,TGTGCCAGCAGGTTCCGGGGCACGAACTACGAGCAGTACTTC
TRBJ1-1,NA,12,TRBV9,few,CASSAQDGEAFF,TGTGCCAGCAGCGCCCAAGACGGTGAAGCTTTCTTT
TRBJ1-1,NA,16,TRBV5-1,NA,CASSLLQGSTNTEAFF,TGCGCCAGCAGCTTACTACAGGGCAGCACGAACACTGAAGCTTTCTTT
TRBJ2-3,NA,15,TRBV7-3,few,CASSPGLKRTDTQYF,TGTGCCAGCAGCCCGGGACTTAAACGGACAGATACGCAGTATTTT
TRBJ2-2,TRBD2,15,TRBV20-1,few,CSAVSGRRSTGELFF,TGCAGTGCTGTCAGCGGGAGGCGAAGCACCGGGGAGCTGTTTTTT
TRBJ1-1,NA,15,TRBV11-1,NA,CASSLARQDYTEAFF,TGTGCCAGCAGCTTAGCGCGACAGGATTACACTGAAGCTTTCTTT
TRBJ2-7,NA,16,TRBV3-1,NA,CASSQVSPAELDEQYF,TGTGCCAGCAGCCAAGTGTCCCCGGCGGAGCTTGACGAGCAGTACTTC
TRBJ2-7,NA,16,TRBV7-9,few,CASSLDNGGPTYEQYF,TGTGCCAGCAGCTTAGATAACGGCGGGCCGACCTACGAGCAGTACTTC
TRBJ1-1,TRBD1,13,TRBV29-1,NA,CSDLGQGGTEAFF,TGCAGCGACCTCGGACAGGGAGGAACTGAAGCTTTCTTT